The clone carrying this T cell receptor beta chain appeared many times. Its antigen is as yet unknown. The data belong to a study of T cells in Graves' hyperthyroidism and ophthalmopathy. Findings and caveats of the study: Appearing also in blood were most of the thyroid clonotypes expanded above 0.001.

Researchers barred patients who had uncontrolled infection, other autoimmune disease, pregnancy or lactation. Diagnosing involved the use of clinical symptoms, serum thyroxine and TRAb, thyroid ultrasound and orbital computed tomography. PBMCs came from over 8.5 ml fresh peripheral blood. RNA transcripts yielded amplified TCR beta CDR3 regions. With the HTBI primer set, the TCR CDR3 went through a first round of RT-PCR. TCRdb reprocessed the multiplex PCR reads with MiXCR, giving one entry per CDR3 protein. The sample yields 350,000 to 500,000 distinct CDR3 sequences, approximately 13% seen once. The CDR3 extends over 15 amino acids. CDR1 and CDR2 from the germline V gene are DFQATT and SNEGSKA (reference sequence). Trimming removed 2 bases at V and 2 bases at J, with 15 bases between.

This receptor was taken from a woman between 18 and 29 years old with Graves' hyperthyroidism. This sequence joins TRBV20-1 and TRBJ2-5; tentative D call: TRBD1 (5 bases). The sequenced sample was blood. As DNA, the CDR3 is TGCAGTGCTAGACCAGGGTCAGCAGGTCAAGAGACCCAGTACTTC. Encoded protein: CSARPGSAGQETQYF.